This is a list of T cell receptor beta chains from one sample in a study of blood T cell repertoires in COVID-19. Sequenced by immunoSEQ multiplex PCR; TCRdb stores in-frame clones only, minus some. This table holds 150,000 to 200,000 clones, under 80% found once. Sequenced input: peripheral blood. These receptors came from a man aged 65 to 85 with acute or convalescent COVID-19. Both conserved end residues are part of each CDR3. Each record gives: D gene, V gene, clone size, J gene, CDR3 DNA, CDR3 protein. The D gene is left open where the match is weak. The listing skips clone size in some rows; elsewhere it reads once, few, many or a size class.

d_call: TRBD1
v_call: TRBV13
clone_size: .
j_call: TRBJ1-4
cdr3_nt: TGTGCCAGCAGCTTTGGGACAGAGGAAAAACTGTTTTTT
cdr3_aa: CASSFGTEEKLFF

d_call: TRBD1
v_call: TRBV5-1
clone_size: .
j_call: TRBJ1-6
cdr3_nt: TGCGCCAGTCAAACAGGGGACTATAATTCACCCCTCCACTTT
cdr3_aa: CASQTGDYNSPLHF

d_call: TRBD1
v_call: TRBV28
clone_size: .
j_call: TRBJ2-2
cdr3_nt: TGTGCCAGCCAGGGGACAGTGAACACCGGGGAGCTGTTTTTT
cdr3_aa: CASQGTVNTGELFF

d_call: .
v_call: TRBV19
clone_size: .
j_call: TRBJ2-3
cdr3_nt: TGTGCCAGTAGTATTTATACAGATACGCAGTATTTT
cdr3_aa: CASSIYTDTQYF

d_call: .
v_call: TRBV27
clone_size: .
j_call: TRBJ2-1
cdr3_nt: TGTGCCAGCAGTCCCCAGGGGTGGAATGAGCAGTTCTTC
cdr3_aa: CASSPQGWNEQFF

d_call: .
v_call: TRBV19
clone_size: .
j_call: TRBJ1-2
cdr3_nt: TGTGCCAGTAACCCGGCAAAGACAGCTAACTATGGCTACACCTTC
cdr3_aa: CASNPAKTANYGYTF

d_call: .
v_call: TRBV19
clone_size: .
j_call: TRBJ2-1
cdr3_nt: TGTGCCAGTAGTATAGCCCCGGGTGGGGAGCAGTTCTTC
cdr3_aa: CASSIAPGGEQFF

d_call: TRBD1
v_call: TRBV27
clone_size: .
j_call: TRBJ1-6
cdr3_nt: TGTGCCAGCAGGGGGAGTGGACAGGGTCGGTCACCCCTCCACTTT
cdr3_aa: CASRGSGQGRSPLHF

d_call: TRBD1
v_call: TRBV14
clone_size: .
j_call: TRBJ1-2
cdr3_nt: TGTGCCAGCAGCCTAAGAAGGGGGCGGTTTGACTATGGCTACACCTTC
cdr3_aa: CASSLRRGRFDYGYTF

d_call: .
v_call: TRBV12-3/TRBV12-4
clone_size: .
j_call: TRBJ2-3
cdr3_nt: TGTGCCAGCATCCTTCGTCGGGGGGCCCGGTATTTT
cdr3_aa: CASILRRGARYF

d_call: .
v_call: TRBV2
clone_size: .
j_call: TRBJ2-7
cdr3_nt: TGTGCCAGCAGTAGCCTTGCCGCGTCTACCGAGCAGTACTTC
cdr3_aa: CASSSLAASTEQYF

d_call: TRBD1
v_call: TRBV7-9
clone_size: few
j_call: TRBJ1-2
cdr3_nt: TGTGCCAGCAGCTTAGCTTGGACAGGGGATGGCTACACCTTC
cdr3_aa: CASSLAWTGDGYTF

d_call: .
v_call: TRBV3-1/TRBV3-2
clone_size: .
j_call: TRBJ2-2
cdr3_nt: TGTGCCAGCAACCACGGGACAAGAAACACCGGGGAGCTGTTTTTT
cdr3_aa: CASNHGTRNTGELFF

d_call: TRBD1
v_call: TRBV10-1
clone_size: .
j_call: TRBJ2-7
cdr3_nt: TGCGCCAGCTCAGGGGGCGGTTACGAGCAGTACTTC
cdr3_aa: CASSGGGYEQYF

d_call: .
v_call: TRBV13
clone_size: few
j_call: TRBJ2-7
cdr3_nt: TGTGCCAGCAGCTTCGGGGGTGAGTCCTACGAGCAGTACTTC
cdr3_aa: CASSFGGESYEQYF

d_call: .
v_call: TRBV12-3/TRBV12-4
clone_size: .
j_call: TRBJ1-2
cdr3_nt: TGTGCCAGCAGTTTTGTACAGAGCTTGAGCTACACCTTC
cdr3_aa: CASSFVQSLSYTF

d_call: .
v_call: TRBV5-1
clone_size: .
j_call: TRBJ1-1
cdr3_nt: TGCGCCAGCAGCGTTACTATGAACACTGAAGCTTTCTTT
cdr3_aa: CASSVTMNTEAFF

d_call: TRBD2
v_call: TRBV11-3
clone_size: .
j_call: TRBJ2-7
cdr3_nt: TGTGCCAGCAGCCCCTATAGCGGGGGAAGATCCTACGAGCAGTACTTC
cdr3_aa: CASSPYSGGRSYEQYF

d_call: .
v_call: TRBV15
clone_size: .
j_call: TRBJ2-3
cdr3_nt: TGTGCCACCAGCAGAGATATGCGGGGAACCACAGATACGCAGTATTTT
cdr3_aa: CATSRDMRGTTDTQYF

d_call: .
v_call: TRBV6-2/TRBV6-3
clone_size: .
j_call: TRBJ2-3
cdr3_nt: TGTGCCAGCAGTCAGACTAGAGATACGCAGTATTTT
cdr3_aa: CASSQTRDTQYF

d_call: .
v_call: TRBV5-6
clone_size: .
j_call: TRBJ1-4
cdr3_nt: TGTGCCAGCAGCTTGGGGTCGGCAGGGGAAGTTGAACTGTTTTTT
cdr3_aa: CASSLGSAGEVELFF

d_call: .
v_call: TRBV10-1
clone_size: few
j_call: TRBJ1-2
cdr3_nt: TGCGCCAGCAGTGAGGGGAGCTATGGCTACACCTTC
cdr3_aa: CASSEGSYGYTF

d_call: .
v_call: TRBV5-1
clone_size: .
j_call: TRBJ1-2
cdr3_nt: TGCGCCAGCAGCTCCCTAGGCGGACAGCCCTATGGCTACACCTTC
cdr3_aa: CASSSLGGQPYGYTF

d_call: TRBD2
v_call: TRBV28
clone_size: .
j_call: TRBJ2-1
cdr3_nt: TGTGCCAGCAGCCCTAGCGGACAAACCTACAATGAGCAGTTCTTC
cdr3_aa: CASSPSGQTYNEQFF

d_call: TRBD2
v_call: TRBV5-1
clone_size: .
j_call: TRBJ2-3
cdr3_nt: TGCGCCAGCAGCTTGGGGGCCGCCCGTGCTAGCGGGCCGGGAACGGCAGATACGCAGTATTTT
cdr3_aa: CASSLGAARASGPGTADTQYF

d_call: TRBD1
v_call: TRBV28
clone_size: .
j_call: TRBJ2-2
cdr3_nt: TGTGCCAGCAGTTTGATCCCAACAGGGGGCTCCTCGAACACCGGGGAGCTGTTTTTT
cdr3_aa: CASSLIPTGGSSNTGELFF

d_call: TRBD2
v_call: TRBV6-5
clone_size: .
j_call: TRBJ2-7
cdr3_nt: TGTGCCAGTTCGGCTAGCGGGACTTCCTACGAGCAGTACTTC
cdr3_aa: CASSASGTSYEQYF

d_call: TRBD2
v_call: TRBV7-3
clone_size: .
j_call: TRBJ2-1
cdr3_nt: TGTGCCAGCAGCCGTTTTGGGCTAGCGGGATACTCCTCCTACAATGAGCAGTTCTTC
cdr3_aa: CASSRFGLAGYSSYNEQFF

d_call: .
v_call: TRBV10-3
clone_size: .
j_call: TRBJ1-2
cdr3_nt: TGTGCCATCAGTGACCCCTTTGAGAGGCCCCGCGATGGCTACACCTTC
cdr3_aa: CAISDPFERPRDGYTF

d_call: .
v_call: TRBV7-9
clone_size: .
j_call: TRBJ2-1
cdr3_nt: TGTGCCAGCACCGAAGCGGGCGCCACCTACAATGAGCAGTTCTTC
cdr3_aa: CASTEAGATYNEQFF

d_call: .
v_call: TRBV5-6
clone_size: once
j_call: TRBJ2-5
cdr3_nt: TGTGCCAGCAGCTTGTTCCCCCGAGGGGGGGGGACCCAGTACTTC
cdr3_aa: CASSLFPRGGGTQYF

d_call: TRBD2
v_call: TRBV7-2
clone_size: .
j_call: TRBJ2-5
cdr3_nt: TGTGCCAGCAGCTCAAGGGGGACTAGCGGGTCACGGCAAGAGACCCAGTACTTC
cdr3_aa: CASSSRGTSGSRQETQYF

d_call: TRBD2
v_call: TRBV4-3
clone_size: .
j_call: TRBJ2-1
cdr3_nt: TGCGCCAGCAGCCCCGGAACTAGCGGAAATTACAATGAGCAGTTCTTC
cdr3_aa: CASSPGTSGNYNEQFF

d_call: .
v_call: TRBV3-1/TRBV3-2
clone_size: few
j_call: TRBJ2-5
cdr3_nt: TGTGCCAGCAGTCCAGGACTAACCGAGACCCAGTACTTC
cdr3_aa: CASSPGLTETQYF

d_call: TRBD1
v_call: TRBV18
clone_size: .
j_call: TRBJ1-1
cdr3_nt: TGTGCCAGCTCACCAACGATCTGGACCGGGACAGGGAGCACTGAAGCTTTCTTT
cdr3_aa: CASSPTIWTGTGSTEAFF

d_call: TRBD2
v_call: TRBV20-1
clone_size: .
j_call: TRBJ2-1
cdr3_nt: TGCAGTGCTAGTTTGCTAGCGGGGGGCCCTTGGGATGAGCAGTTCTTC
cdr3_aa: CSASLLAGGPWDEQFF

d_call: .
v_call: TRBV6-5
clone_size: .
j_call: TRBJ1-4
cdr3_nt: TGTGCCAGCAGAGCACGGGAGGAAAAACTGTTTTTT
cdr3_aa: CASRAREEKLFF